This TCR beta chain was sequenced in a study of blood T cell repertoires in COVID-19 (dated by TCRdb to the early 2020s). Context from the whole study: The collaborator samples originated in the United States, Italy and Spain and spanned the acute and convalescent phases of COVID-19. The prospective study material was composed of cDNA or gDNA derived from T cells, B-cell-depleted T cells, or PBMCs. Subjects who had been exposed to COVID-19, were actively infected with it, or had recovered from it provided the deeply sampled blood TCRbeta repertoires that made up the dataset. A freely available public database, intended as a resource for researchers studying the immune response to SARS-CoV-2, is where the repertoires were released. Samples were obtained from the ongoing ImmuneRACE study (first 160 participants) and from over 1,000 subjects provided by 6 global collaborators. Sample metadata almost always included a de-identified subject ID, COVID-19 status, age in years and sex. HLA class I and class II types, where available, came from metadata supplied by the sample provider rather than from assay-based typing.

Enrolling through a virtual design, the prospective study's participants ranged in age from roughly 18 to 95 years and lived across 20 to 30 United States geographic areas. In the prospective study, cohorts were assigned on the basis of participant-reported clinical history obtained from a screening survey and a study questionnaire. Exposed participants were defined as having been in contact with someone with a PCR-confirmed or clinician-diagnosed COVID-19 case within 2 weeks of study entry. Mobile phlebotomists in the prospective study collected whole blood, serum and a nasopharyngeal or oropharyngeal swab from every participant. Additional blood draws and questionnaires over a roughly two-month period could optionally be provided by prospective study participants. Prospective study blood samples were shipped either frozen or at room temperature before DNA extraction. Results the study describes overall, beyond this receptor: The amount of clinical and demographic metadata varied by source and participant and was provided uncurated.

With respect to this clone: Its antigen is currently not known. Nothing much larger sits one base from this clone, and base qualities are not available. Other DNA sequences within the sample encode an identical CDR3.

The CDR3 runs 13 amino acids, cysteine and phenylalanine included. CDR3 DNA is the only sequence kept; it has 39 bases, read in frame from the first base. The germline V gene (reference sequence) supplies CDR1 GTSNPN and CDR2 SVGIG. Relative to germline, V is 0 bases shorter and J is 4 bases shorter, with 7 bases between their ends. The immunoSEQ Assay, a bias-controlled multiplex PCR, was used to amplify TCRbeta CDR3 regions from genomic DNA. The authors processed their data as follows. Within the assay, amplification of reference gene primers was used to estimate how many nucleated cells each sample contained. Sequence reads were collapsed and filtered to measure the absolute abundance of every unique TCRbeta CDR3 rearrangement. For each sample, productive Simpson clonality was calculated as the square root of Simpson's diversity index over productive rearrangements. The source is immuneACCESS, and TCRdb retained only in-frame sequences with V and J called. Part of the clones is not carried over; for the studies checked, unresolved V genes explain less than half of this, and the remainder is unexplained. From that table come the V and J calls and clone size; the DNA was used to work out D and trimming. For this sample the table gives roughly 430,000 clones, of which 88% were detected only once. 1.2% to 1.5% of the sample lies in the top ten.

The source material was PBMCs or T cells enriched from blood (not recorded which). The chain couples TRBV30 to TRBJ1-5; no D gene call is confident. The TCR originated in a woman aged 18-35 years who had been exposed to COVID-19. The sequenced DNA: TGTGCCTGGAGTGTCCGAGGAAATCAGCCCCAGCATTTT. It encodes CAWSVRGNQPQHF.